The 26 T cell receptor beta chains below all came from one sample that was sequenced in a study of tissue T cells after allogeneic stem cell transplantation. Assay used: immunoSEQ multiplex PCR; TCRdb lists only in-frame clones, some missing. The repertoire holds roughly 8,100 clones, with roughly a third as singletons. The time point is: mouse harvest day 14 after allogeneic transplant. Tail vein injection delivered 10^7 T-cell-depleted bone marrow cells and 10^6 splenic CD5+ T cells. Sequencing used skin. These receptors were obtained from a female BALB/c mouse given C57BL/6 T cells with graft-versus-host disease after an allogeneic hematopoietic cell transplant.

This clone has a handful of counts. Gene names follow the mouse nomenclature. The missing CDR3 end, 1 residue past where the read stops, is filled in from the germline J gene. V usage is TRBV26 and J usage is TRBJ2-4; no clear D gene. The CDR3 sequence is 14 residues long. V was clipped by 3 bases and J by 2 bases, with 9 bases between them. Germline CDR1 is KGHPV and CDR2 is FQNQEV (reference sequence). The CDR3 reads CASSLGKYQNTLYF. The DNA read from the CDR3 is TGTGCCAGCAGTCTTGGCAAGTATCAAAACACCTTGTAC.

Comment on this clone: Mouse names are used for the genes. CDR3 DNA (partial): TGTGCTAGCAGTCAATCGGTTCCGGGGGCAGTTGCTGAGCAGTTC. This sequence encodes CASSQSVPGAVAEQF. The entire CDR3 reads CASSQSVPGAVAEQFF. The chain combines TRBV21 with TRBJ2-1; possibly TRBD1 or TRBD2 for D (6 bases each). The observed sequence ends 1 residue before the CDR3 terminus, with the missing tail filled in from the germline J gene. TRBV21 is reported as an ORF; its role is uncertain. This CDR3 is built from 16 residues. V lost 0 bases and J 6 bases, leaving 15 bases between the germline ends.

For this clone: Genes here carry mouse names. Incomplete CDR3 DNA: TGTGCCAGCAGTCCGGACCAAGACACCCAGTAC. It specifies CASSPDQDTQY. The entire CDR3 sequence reads CASSPDQDTQYF. The chain has TRBV26 and TRBJ2-5; D not resolved. The CDR3 end lies 1 residue beyond the end of the read and is filled in from the germline J gene. Trimming removed 4 bases at V and 1 base at J, with 3 bases between. Germline CDR1 and CDR2: KGHPV and FQNQEV (reference sequence). This CDR3 has 12 amino acids.

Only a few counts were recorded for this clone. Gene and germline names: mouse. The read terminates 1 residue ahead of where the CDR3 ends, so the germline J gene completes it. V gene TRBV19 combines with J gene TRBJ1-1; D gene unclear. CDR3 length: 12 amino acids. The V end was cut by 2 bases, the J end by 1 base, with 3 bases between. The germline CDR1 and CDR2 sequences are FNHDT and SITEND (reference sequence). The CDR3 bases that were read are TGTGCCAGCAGTATTGGGAACACAGAAGTCTTC. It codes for CASSIGNTEVF. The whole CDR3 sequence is CASSIGNTEVFF.

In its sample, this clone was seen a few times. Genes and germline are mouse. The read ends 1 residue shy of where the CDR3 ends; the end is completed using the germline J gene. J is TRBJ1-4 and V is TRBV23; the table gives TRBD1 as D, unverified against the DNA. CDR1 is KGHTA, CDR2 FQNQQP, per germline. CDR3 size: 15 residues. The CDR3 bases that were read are TGCTCCAGCAGTCAATCCCAGGGGACCAACGAAAGATTATTT. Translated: CSSSQSQGTNERLF. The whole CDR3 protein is CSSSQSQGTNERLFF.

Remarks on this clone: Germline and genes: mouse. The covered CDR3 bases are TGTGCCAGCAGTAGGGGAGAAGTCTTC. It codes for CASSRGEVF. The entire CDR3 reads CASSRGEVFF. The chain employs TRBV19 and TRBJ1-1; no firm D call. The CDR3 end falls 1 residue outside the read, so it is completed with the germline J gene. CDR3 length: 10 residues. Germline V CDR1 and CDR2: FNHDT, SITEND (reference sequence). V was trimmed by 3 bases and J by 7 bases, leaving 4 bases between them.

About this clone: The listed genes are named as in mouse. CDR3 in amino acids: CASSLRGGGAETLYF. The DNA read from the CDR3 is TGTGCCAGCAGTCTGAGGGGGGGAGGTGCAGAAACGCTGTAT. The V call is TRBV26, the J call TRBJ2-3; maybe TRBD2 (7 bases). The DNA ends 1 residue before the CDR3 does, and the rest of the CDR3 is filled in from the germline J gene. V lost 2 bases and J lost 1, with 10 bases in between. The CDR3 covers 15 residues. CDR1 and CDR2 from the germline V gene are KGHPV and FQNQEV (reference sequence). The full variable domain, with the rest looked up from reference TRBV26 and TRBJ2-3, is NSKVIQTPRYLVKGQGQKAKMRCIPEKGHPVVFWYQQNKNNEFKFLINFQNQEVLQQIDMTEKRFSAECPSNSPCSLEIQSSEAGDSALYLCASSLRGGGAETLYFGSGTRLTVL.

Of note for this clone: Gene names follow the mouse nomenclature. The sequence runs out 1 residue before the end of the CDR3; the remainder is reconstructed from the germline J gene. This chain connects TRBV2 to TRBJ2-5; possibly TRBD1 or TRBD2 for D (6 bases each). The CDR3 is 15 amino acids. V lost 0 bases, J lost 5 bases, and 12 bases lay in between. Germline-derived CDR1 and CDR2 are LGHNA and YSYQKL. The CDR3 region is CASSQDEGGPDTQYF. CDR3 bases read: TGTGCCAGCAGCCAAGATGAGGGGGGACCAGACACCCAGTAC.

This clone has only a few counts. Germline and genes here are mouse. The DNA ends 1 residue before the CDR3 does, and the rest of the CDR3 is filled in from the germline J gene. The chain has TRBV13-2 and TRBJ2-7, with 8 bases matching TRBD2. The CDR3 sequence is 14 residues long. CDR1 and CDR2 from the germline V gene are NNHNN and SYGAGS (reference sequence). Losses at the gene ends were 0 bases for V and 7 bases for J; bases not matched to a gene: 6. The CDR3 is CASGDALGGGEQYF. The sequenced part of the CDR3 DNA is TGTGCCAGCGGTGATGCGCTGGGGGGAGGAGAACAGTAC.

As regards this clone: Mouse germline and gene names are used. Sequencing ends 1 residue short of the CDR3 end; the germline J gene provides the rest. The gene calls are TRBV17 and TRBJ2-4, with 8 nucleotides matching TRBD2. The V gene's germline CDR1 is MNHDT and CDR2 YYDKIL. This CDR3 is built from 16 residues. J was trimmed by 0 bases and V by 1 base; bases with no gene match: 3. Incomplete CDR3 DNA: TGTGCTAGCAGTAGAGGACTGGGGACTAGTCAAAACACCTTGTAC. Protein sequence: CASSRGLGTSQNTLY. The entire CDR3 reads CASSRGLGTSQNTLYF.

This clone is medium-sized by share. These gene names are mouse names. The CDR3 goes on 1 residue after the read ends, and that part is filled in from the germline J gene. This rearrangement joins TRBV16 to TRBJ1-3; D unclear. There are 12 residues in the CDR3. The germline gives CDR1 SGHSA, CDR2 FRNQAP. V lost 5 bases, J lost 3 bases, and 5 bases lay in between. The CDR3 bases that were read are TGTGCAAGCAGCAGGAGTGGAAATACGCTCTAT. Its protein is CASSRSGNTLY. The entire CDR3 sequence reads CASSRSGNTLYF. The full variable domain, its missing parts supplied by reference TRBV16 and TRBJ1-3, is NAGVIQTPRHKVTGKGQEATLWCEPISGHSAVFWYRQTIVQGLEFLTYFRNQAPIDDSGMPKERFSAQMPNQSHSTLKIQSTQPQDSAVYLCASSRSGNTLYFGEGSRLIVV.

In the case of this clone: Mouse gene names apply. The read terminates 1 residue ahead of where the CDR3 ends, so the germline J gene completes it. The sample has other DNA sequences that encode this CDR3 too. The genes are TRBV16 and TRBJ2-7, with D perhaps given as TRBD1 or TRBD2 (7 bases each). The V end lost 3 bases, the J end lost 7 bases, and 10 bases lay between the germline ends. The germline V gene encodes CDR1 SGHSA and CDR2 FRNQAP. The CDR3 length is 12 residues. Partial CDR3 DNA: TGTGCAAGCAGCTTGCAGGGGGGCGAACAGTAC. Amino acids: CASSLQGGEQY. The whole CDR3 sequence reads CASSLQGGEQYF.

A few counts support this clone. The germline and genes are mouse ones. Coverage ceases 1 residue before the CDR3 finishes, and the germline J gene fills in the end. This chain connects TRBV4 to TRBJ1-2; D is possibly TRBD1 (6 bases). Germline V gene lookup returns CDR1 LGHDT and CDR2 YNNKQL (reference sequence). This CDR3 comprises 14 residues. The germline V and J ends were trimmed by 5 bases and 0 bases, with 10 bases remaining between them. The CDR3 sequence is CASSHGQTNSDYTF. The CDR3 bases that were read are TGTGCCAGCAGCCACGGACAGACAAACTCCGACTACACC.

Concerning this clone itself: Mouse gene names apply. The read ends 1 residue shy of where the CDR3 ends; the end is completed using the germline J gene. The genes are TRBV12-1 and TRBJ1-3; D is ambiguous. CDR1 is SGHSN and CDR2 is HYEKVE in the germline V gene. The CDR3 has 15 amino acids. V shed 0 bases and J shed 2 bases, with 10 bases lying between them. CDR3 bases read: TGTGCCAGCTCTCTCGCGGGCGCGGCTGGAAATACGCTCTAT. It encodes CASSLAGAAGNTLY. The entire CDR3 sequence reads CASSLAGAAGNTLYF.

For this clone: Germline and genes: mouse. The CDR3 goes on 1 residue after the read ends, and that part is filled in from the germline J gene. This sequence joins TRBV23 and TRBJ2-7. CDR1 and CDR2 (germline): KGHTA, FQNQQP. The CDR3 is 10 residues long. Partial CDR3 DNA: TGCTCCAGCAGCCGAAGAGAACAGTAC. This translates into CSSSRREQY. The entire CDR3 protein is CSSSRREQYF. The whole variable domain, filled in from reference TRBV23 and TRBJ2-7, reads DAAVTQKPRYLIKMKGQEAEMKCIPEKGHTAVFWYQQKQSKELKFLIYFQNQQPLDQIDMVKERFSAVCPSSSLCSLGIRTCEAEDSALYLCSSSRREQYFGPGTRLTVL.

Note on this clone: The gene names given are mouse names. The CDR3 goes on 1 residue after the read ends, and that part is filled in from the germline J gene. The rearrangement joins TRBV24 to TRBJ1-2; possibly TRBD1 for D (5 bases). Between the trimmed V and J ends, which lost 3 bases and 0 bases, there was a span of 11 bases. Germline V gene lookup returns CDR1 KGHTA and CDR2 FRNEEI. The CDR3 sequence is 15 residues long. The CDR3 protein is CASSLPGQANSDYTF. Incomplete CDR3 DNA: TGTGCCAGCAGTCTACCCGGACAAGCAAACTCCGACTACACC.

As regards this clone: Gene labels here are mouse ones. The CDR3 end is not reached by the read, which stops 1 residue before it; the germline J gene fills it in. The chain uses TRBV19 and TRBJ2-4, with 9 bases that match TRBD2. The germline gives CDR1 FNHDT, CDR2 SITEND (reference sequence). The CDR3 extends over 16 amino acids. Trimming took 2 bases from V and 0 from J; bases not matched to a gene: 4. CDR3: CASSIVLGGSQNTLYF. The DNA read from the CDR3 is TGTGCCAGCAGTATTGTGCTGGGGGGGAGTCAAAACACCTTGTAC.

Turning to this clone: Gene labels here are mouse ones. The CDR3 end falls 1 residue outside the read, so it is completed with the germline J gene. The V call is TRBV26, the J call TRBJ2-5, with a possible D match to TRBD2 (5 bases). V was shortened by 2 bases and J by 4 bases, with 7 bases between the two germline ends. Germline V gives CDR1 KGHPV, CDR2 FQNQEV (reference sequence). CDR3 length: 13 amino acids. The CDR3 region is CASSLSWEDTQYF. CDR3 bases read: TGTGCCAGCAGTCTGAGCTGGGAAGACACCCAGTAC. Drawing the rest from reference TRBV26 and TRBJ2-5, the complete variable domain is NSKVIQTPRYLVKGQGQKAKMRCIPEKGHPVVFWYQQNKNNEFKFLINFQNQEVLQQIDMTEKRFSAECPSNSPCSLEIQSSEAGDSALYLCASSLSWEDTQYFGPGTRLLVL.

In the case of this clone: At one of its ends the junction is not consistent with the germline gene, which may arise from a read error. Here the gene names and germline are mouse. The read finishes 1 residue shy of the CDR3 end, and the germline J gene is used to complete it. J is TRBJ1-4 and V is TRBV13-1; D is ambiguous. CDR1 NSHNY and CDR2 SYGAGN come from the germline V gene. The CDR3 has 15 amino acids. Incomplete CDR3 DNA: TGTGCCAGCGGTGATGCAGGCAATTCCAACGAAAGATTATTT. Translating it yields CASGDAGNSNERLF. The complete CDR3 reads CASGDAGNSNERLFF. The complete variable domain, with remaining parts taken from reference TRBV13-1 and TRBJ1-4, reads EAAVTQSPRNKVTVTGGNVTLSCRQTNSHNYMYWYRQDTGHGLRLIHYSYGAGNLRIGDVPDGYKATRTTQEDFFLLLELASPSQTSLYFCASGDAGNSNERLFFGHGTKLSVL.

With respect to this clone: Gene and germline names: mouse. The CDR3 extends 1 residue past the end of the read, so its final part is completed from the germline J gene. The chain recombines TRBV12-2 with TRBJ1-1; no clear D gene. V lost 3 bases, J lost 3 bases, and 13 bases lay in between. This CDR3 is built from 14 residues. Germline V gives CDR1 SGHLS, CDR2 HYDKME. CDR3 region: CASSFSNFYTEVFF. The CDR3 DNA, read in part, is TGTGCCAGCTCTTTCAGCAACTTCTACACAGAAGTCTTC.

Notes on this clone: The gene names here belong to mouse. The sequenced CDR3 bases are TGTGCCAGCTCTGCACGTCGAGAGGGCAACACCGGGCAGCTCTAC. Translated, it gives CASSARREGNTGQLY. The whole CDR3 reads CASSARREGNTGQLYF. J is TRBJ2-2 and V is TRBV12-1; D call uncertain. The missing CDR3 end, 1 residue past where the read stops, is filled in from the germline J gene. The CDR3 length is 16 residues. Germline-derived CDR1 and CDR2 are SGHSN and HYEKVE. Between the trimmed V and J ends, which lost 3 bases and 2 bases, there was a span of 15 bases.

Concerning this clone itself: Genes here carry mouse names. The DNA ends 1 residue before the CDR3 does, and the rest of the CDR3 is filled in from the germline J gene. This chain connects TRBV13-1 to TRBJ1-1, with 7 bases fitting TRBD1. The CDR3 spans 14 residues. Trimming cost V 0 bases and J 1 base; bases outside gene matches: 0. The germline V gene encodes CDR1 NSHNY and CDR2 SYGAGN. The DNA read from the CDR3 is TGTGCCAGCAGTGATGCAGGGGGGAACACAGAAGTCTTC. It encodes CASSDAGGNTEVF. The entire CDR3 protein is CASSDAGGNTEVFF.

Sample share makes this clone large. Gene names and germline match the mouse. The DNA read from the CDR3 is TGTGCTAGCAGTTTACGACAGTATGAACAGTAC. Translation: CASSLRQYEQY. The whole CDR3 sequence reads CASSLRQYEQYF. This rearrangement joins TRBV29 to TRBJ2-7; TRBD1 might be the D (5 bases). The read terminates 1 residue before the CDR3 end, so the remaining end is supplied by the germline J gene. Trimming took 2 bases from V and 4 from J, leaving 6 bases between them. The CDR3 is 12 residues long. Germline V gene lookup returns CDR1 MSHET and CDR2 SYDVDS.

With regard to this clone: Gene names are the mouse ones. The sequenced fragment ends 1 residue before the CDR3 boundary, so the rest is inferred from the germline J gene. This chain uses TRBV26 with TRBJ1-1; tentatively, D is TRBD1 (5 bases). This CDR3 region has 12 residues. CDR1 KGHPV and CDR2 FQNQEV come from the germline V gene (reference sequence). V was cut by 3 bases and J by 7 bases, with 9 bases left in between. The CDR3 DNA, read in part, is TGTGCCAGCAGTCTACGGACACAAGAAGTCTTC. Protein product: CASSLRTQEVF. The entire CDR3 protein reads CASSLRTQEVFF.

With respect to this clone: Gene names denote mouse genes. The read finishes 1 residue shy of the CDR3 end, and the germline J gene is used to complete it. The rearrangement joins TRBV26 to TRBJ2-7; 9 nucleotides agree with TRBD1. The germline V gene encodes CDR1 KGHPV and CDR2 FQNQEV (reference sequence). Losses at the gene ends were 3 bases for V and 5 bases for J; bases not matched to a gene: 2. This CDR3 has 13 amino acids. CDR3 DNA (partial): TGTGCCAGCAGTCTACAGGGGGCTCATGAACAGTAC. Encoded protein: CASSLQGAHEQY. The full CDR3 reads CASSLQGAHEQYF.

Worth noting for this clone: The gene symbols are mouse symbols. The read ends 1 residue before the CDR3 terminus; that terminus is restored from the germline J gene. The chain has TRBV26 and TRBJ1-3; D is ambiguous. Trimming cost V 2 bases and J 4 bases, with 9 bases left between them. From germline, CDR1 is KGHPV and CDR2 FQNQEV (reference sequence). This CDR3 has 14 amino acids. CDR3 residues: CASSLEGGGNTLYF. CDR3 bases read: TGTGCCAGCAGTCTGGAGGGAGGGGGAAATACGCTCTAT.